The next 10 T cell receptor beta chains were all read from a single sample in a study of T cells in Graves' hyperthyroidism and ophthalmopathy (dated by TCRdb to between 2018 and 2020). To prepare the library, multiplex PCR was applied. The sample was run on an Illumina HiSeq 2000. TCR beta CDR3 regions were amplified from RNA transcripts. The first round of RT-PCR for the TCR CDR3 was performed with the HTBI primer set and the Qiagen OneStep RT-PCR kit. The public reads were reanalyzed by TCRdb: fastp trimming at Q25, MiXCR alignment, in-frame beta chains only. Rows with a matching CDR3 protein are joined into one entry that keeps the most common DNA and genes. The table for this sample lists a few hundred thousand distinct CDR3 sequences; 35% to 55% of them were counted only once. Of the sample, approximately 7.5% falls within the top ten clones. Sequencing was done on a sample of peripheral blood or thyroid tissue (not recorded which). The receptor set was obtained from a woman in her late teens or twenties with Graves' hyperthyroidism.

The chain uses TRBV2 and TRBJ2-6, with 7 bases that match TRBD2. The CDR3 contains 19 residues. Trimming at V came to 1 base and at J to 4 bases, leaving 13 bases not matched to a gene. Germline loops: CDR1 SNHLY, CDR2 FYNNEI. CDR3 sequence: CASSEVPWGGETGANVLTF. CDR3 nucleotides: TGTGCCAGCAGTGAAGTACCCTGGGGGGGAGAAACCGGGGCCAACGTCCTGACTTTC. Full variable domain (missing parts from reference TRBV2 and TRBJ2-6): EPEVTQTPSHQVTQMGQEVILRCVPISNHLYFYWYRQILGQKVEFLVSFYNNEISEKSEIFDDQFSVERPDGSNFTLKIRSTKLEDSAMYFCASSEVPWGGETGANVLTFGAGSRLTVL.

This clonotype was counted between two and nine times. This chain links TRBV7-2 with TRBJ2-3; D ambiguous. Germline CDR1 reads SGHTA; CDR2 reads FQGNSA. This CDR3 has 14 residues. V gave up 1 base and J gave up 4 bases, with 9 bases separating them. CDR3 amino acids: CASSLGGVPDTQYF. The DNA of the CDR3 is TGTGCCAGCAGCTTAGGTGGGGTCCCAGATACGCAGTATTTT.

J is TRBJ1-6 and V is TRBV2; TRBD1 is a possible D gene (6 bases). The V and J ends lost 9 bases and 0 bases respectively, with 15 bases between them. Germline CDR1 and CDR2: SNHLY and FYNNEI. This CDR3 is 16 amino acids long. CDR3 protein: CASDQGIGSYNSPLHF. The CDR3 bases are TGTGCCAGTGATCAGGGGATCGGCTCCTATAATTCACCCCTCCACTTT.

Details on this clonotype: Being one base from a much bigger clone, this may be a read error. The rearrangement uses TRBV6-6 and TRBJ2-7, with 7 bases matching TRBD2. CDR3 size: 15 residues. CDR1 and CDR2 (germline): MNHNY, SVGAGI (reference sequence). The V and J ends lost 2 bases and 5 bases, in that order; junction bases with no gene match: 9. The CDR3 here is CASSYAVGGSHEQYF. CDR3 in DNA: TGTGCCAGCAGTTACGCGGTGGGGGGGTCCCACGAGCAGTACTTC.

The chain recombines TRBV20-1 with TRBJ2-6; 9 bases match TRBD1. The CDR3 sequence is 15 residues long. Germline CDR1 and CDR2: DFQATT and SNEGSKA (reference sequence). V was pared by 6 bases and J by 2 bases, with 5 bases of the junction left unmatched. CDR3 residues: CSAPRQGAGANVLTF. The CDR3 DNA reads TGCAGTGCCCCTCGACAGGGGGCTGGGGCCAACGTCCTGACTTTC.

About this clonotype itself: This may arise from a read error, as a much more abundant clone is one base away. The rearrangement links TRBV6-6 to TRBJ2-2; 10 bases match TRBD2. Germline CDR1 and CDR2: MNHNY and SVGAGI (reference sequence). The CDR3 contains 17 residues. Germline trimming cut 4 bases from V and 6 bases from J; bases unmatched to any gene: 11. CDR3 loop: CASSCSGAGGSPGELFF. CDR3 in DNA: TGTGCCAGCAGTTGCTCCGGAGCGGGAGGGTCCCCCGGGGAGCTGTTTTTT.

The chain is built from TRBV6-1 and TRBJ2-6; D might be TRBD1 (6 bases). V dropped 6 bases and J dropped 4 bases, with 19 bases sitting between them. CDR3 length: 17 residues. CDR1 is MNHNS, CDR2 SASEGT, per germline. The CDR3 spells CASSEKGRDTGANVLTF. The CDR3 coding sequence is TGTGCCAGCAGCGAAAAGGGACGGGACACCGGGGCCAACGTCCTGACTTTC.

This sequence joins TRBV29-1 and TRBJ2-7, with D perhaps matching TRBD2 (6 bases). Trimming removed 1 base from V and 4 bases from J, with 17 bases in between. The CDR3 extends over 15 amino acids. Germline V CDR1 and CDR2: SQVTM, ANQGSEA. The CDR3 loop reads CSVEVSSQEGYEQYF. The CDR3 coding sequence is TGCAGCGTTGAAGTAAGCAGCCAGGAGGGGTACGAGCAGTACTTC.

This clonotype was counted ten times or more. V gene TRBV3-1 combines with J gene TRBJ2-2; possible D gene TRBD1, 6 bases. V dropped 4 bases and J dropped 3 bases, with 12 bases sitting between them. The CDR3 spans 15 residues. Germline CDR1 LGHDT, CDR2 YNNKEL (reference sequence). The CDR3 DNA is TGTGCCAGCAGCCCCCGGGACACTTACACCGGGGAGCTGTTTTTT. It translates to CASSPRDTYTGELFF.

This clonotype was picked up a small number of times. The chain couples TRBV18 to TRBJ1-3; 10 nucleotides align to TRBD1. This CDR3 has 18 residues. Trimming cost V 2 bases and J 0 bases; bases outside gene matches: 7. CDR1 is KGHSH, CDR2 LQKENI, per germline. CDR3 in amino acids: CASSPLWTGGSSGNTIYF. In nucleotides, the CDR3 is TGTGCCAGCTCACCATTATGGACAGGGGGATCCTCTGGAAACACCATATATTTT.